The present entry profiles one T cell receptor (beta chain) with its context. Sequencing targeted TCR beta in blood CD8+ and CD4+ T cells. Both CD4+ and CD8+ T cells were negatively isolated, and TEMRA cells underwent FACS enrichment. These data originate in a study of CD8 T cells in Susac syndrome. Looked up from germline, CDR1 is ENHRY and CDR2 is SYGVKD. The CDR3 has 15 amino acids. V was cut by 0 bases and J by 1 base, with 7 bases left in between. With random hexamers, 0.5 to 1 ug RNA was reverse transcribed. TCRdb used MiXCR to reprocess the immunoSEQ multiplex PCR reads, holding one entry per CDR3 protein. Among almost 450,000 distinct CDR3 sequences, around 83% were seen once, and the ten largest hold roughly 0.1%.

Sequencing was done on a sample of CD8+ T cells from PBMCs. V usage is TRBV10-3 and J usage is TRBJ2-1; weak D call: TRBD1 (6 bases). The clonotype comes from a human donor with multiple sclerosis. CDR3 nucleotides: TGTGCCATCAGTGAGTCACAGGGATCCTACAATGAGCAGTTCTTC. Amino acid sequence: CAISESQGSYNEQFF.